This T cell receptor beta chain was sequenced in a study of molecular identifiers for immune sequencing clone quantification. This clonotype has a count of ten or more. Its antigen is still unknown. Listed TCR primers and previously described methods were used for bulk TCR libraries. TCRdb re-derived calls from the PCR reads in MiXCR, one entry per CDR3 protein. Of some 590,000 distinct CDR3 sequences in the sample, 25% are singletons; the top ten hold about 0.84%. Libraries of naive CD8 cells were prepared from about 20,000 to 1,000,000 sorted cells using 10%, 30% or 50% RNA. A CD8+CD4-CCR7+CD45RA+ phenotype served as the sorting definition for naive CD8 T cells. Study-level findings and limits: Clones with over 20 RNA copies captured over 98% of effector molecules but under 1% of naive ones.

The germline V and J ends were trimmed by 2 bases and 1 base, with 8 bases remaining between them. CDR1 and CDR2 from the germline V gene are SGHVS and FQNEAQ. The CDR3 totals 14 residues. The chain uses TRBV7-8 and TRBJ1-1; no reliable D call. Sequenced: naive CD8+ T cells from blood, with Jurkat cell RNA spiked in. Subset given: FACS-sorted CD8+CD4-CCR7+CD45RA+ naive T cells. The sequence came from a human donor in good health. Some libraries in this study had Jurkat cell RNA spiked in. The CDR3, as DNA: TGTGCCAGCAGCTTAAAAGGAGGGAACACTGAAGCTTTCTTT. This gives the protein CASSLKGGNTEAFF.